Listed below are T cell receptor beta chains from one sample, sequenced in a study of tumor-infiltrating lymphocytes in primary liver carcinoma. TCRdb reprocessed the multiplex PCR reads via MiXCR and lists one record per CDR3 protein. The profile shows about 110,000 distinct CDR3 sequences, 65% of them singletons. The sample consisted of liver tumor tissue from sampling region 1. Receptors originate from an older woman with primary liver carcinoma and hepatitis B virus infection. CDR3s include the opening cysteine and the closing phenylalanine or tryptophan. A D gene is named only where the DNA matches it firmly. The size of a clone is reported for some rows only, either as once, few or many, or as a class for expanded clones.

size	J	V	D	CDR3	DNA
NA	TRBJ2-1	TRBV28	TRBD2	CASTTTSGRSPNEQFF	TGTGCCAGCACCACCACTAGCGGGAGATCCCCTAATGAGCAGTTCTTC
NA	TRBJ2-1	TRBV12-3/TRBV12-4	NA	CACSSSRSVREQFF	TGTGCCTGCAGTTCTAGCAGGAGTGTAAGGGAGCAGTTCTTC
medium-sized	TRBJ2-3	TRBV11-2	NA	CASSLDLDNTDTQYF	TGTGCCAGCAGCTTAGATCTAGATAATACAGATACGCAGTATTTT
many	TRBJ2-1	TRBV12-3/TRBV12-4	NA	CASSRLERENEQFF	TGTGCCAGCAGCCGGTTAGAAAGGGAAAATGAGCAGTTCTTC
NA	TRBJ2-1	TRBV5-6	NA	CASSLYPPWSSRRGQFF	TGCGCCAGCAGCTTGTACCCCCCTTGGAGTAGCAGGAGAGGGCAGTTCTTC
NA	TRBJ2-3	TRBV20-1	TRBD2	CSATSGALDTQYF	TGCAGTGCTACTAGCGGGGCCCTCGATACGCAGTATTTT
NA	TRBJ1-5	TRBV7-9	NA	CASCRDSNQPQHF	TGTGCCAGCTGCCGAGATAGCAATCAGCCCCAGCATTTT
many	TRBJ2-3	TRBV9	NA	CASSPPGGLGNTQYF	TGTGCCAGCAGCCCCCCCGGGGGGCTAGGGAATACGCAGTATTTT
NA	TRBJ2-1	TRBV11-2	NA	CASSAGLVGDCMADEQFF	TGTGCCAGCAGCGCGGGGCTCGTAGGGGACTGTATGGCCGATGAGCAGTTCTTC
NA	TRBJ2-7	TRBV11-2	NA	CASSPLTSTSYEQYF	TGTGCCAGCAGCCCACTTACGTCAACTAGCTACGAGCAGTACTTC
many	TRBJ2-1	TRBV5-4	TRBD1	CASSPRDSGNEQFF	TGTGCCAGCAGCCCCCGGGACAGTGGCAATGAGCAGTTCTTC
NA	TRBJ1-5	TRBV29-1	NA	CSVGTTDNQPQHF	TGCAGTGTTGGTACGACGGACAATCAGCCCCAGCATTTT
NA	TRBJ2-1	TRBV11-2	NA	CASSLVITWETF	TGTGCCAGCAGCTTAGTTATCACATGGGAAACCTTC
once	TRBJ2-1	TRBV11-1	NA	CASSQAKTVASYNEHFF	TGTGCCAGCAGCCAAGCCAAAACAGTCGCCTCCTACAATGAGCATTTCTTC
NA	TRBJ2-3	TRBV11-3	NA	CASSITPTDTRYF	TGTGCCAGCAGCATAACACCCACAGATACGCGGTATTTT
NA	TRBJ2-5	TRBV5-6	TRBD2	CASSPPGLAGKTQYF	TGTGCCAGCAGCCCCCCAGGACTAGCCGGAAAGACCCAGTACTTC
NA	TRBJ2-3	TRBV4-2	TRBD1	CASSQDSGQGTDTQYF	TGTGCCAGCAGCCAAGATTCGGGACAGGGTACAGATACGCAGTATTTT
few	TRBJ2-3	TRBV7-9	NA	CASSFSGSTDTQYF	TGTGCCAGCAGCTTCTCGGGAAGCACAGATACGCAGTATTTT
NA	TRBJ2-5	TRBV12-3/TRBV12-4	TRBD1	CASSPLGQGASLDF	TGTGCCAGCAGTCCCCTCGGACAGGGGGCCTCACTTGACTTC
NA	TRBJ2-3	TRBV28	TRBD2	CASSETSGYTDTQYF	TGTGCCAGCAGTGAGACTAGCGGATACACAGATACGCAGTATTTT
NA	TRBJ2-3	TRBV10-2	TRBD2	CASSGASGSTDTQYF	TGCGCCAGCAGTGGGGCTAGCGGGAGCACAGATACGCAGTATTTT
medium-sized	TRBJ2-1	TRBV11-2	TRBD1	CASSLDSSGTGGLEQFF	TGTGCCAGCAGCTTAGATTCATCCGGGACAGGGGGCCTTGAGCAGTTCTTC
NA	TRBJ2-1	TRBV5-1	NA	CAGSNPEGGNEQFF	TGCGCCGGCAGCAATCCGGAGGGGGGGAATGAGCAGTTCTTC
NA	TRBJ1-1	TRBV6-5	TRBD1	CTSRPRGQKNTEASF	TGTACCAGCAGGCCCAGGGGGCAGAAGAACACTGAAGCTTCCTTT
NA	TRBJ2-1	TRBV5-1	NA	CASSSDARSRGGEFF	TGCGCCAGCAGCTCGGACGCCAGGTCCAGGGGGGGAGAGTTCTTC
NA	TRBJ2-1	TRBV6-6	TRBD2	CVSTHEGRGEQFF	TGTGTTAGCACCCACGAGGGGAGGGGTGAGCAGTTCTTT
NA	TRBJ1-1	TRBV5-1	NA	CASSLDSSLEAFF	TGCGCCAGCAGCTTGGACTCAAGTCTTGAAGCTTTCTTT
many	TRBJ1-3	TRBV4-1	NA	CASSQDRGFGNTIYF	TGCGCCAGCAGCCAAGATCGGGGGTTCGGAAACACCATATATTTT
NA	TRBJ2-7	TRBV7-3	NA	CASSPSVVRTYEQYF	TGTGCCAGCAGCCCTAGCGTAGTACGAACCTACGAGCAGTACTTC
few	TRBJ1-3	TRBV30	TRBD1	CAWRTWGQGSGNTIYF	TGTGCCTGGAGGACCTGGGGACAGGGCTCTGGAAACACCATATATTTT
NA	TRBJ2-7	TRBV11-2	TRBD2	CTSSTIPRLAGGQKPYEQYF	TGTACCAGCAGCACCATTCCCCGACTAGCGGGAGGGCAGAAACCCTACGAGCAGTACTTC
NA	TRBJ2-3	TRBV20-1	TRBD2	CSASPGRVTDTQYF	TGCAGTGCTAGCCCCGGGAGGGTAACAGATACGCAGTATTTT
few	TRBJ1-2	TRBV28	NA	CASSRNYGYTF	TGTGCCAGCAGTAGGAACTATGGCTACACCTTC
NA	TRBJ2-1	TRBV11-2	TRBD2	CTNSLRLAMGNGQFF	TGTACCAACAGCTTGAGACTAGCGATGGGCAATGGGCAGTTCTTC
NA	TRBJ2-3	TRBV11-3	TRBD1	CASSPGQGTSTDTQYF	TGTGCCAGCAGCCCCGGACAGGGGACAAGCACAGATACGCAGTATTTT
many	TRBJ2-2	TRBV29-1	NA	CSVFKGETGELFF	TGCAGCGTTTTCAAAGGGGAAACCGGGGAGCTGTTTTTT